This T cell receptor (beta chain) appears in the sequencing data of a study of cytomegalovirus exposure and HLA in healthy donors. Donors counted as nominally healthy when sampled, yet unrecorded immune exposures were likely. Amplification used 60 Vbeta primers and 13 Jbeta primers. Some clones are missing from TCRdb's copy, which holds only in-frame ones; the method was immunoSEQ multiplex PCR. The sample carries fewer than 150,000 clones, about 75% recorded once. Notes on this clone: Its antigen is undetermined.

Study-wide results and caveats: The availability of immune exposure information extended only to CMV serostatus. Differences between HLA loci emerged in a later analysis of TCR association rates, with DRB1 most and HLA-C fewest.

This CDR3 comprises 17 residues. V shed 4 bases and J shed 2 bases, with 21 bases lying between them. Germline CDR1 reads PRHDT; CDR2 reads FYEKMQ (reference sequence). The sequence came from a young man in good health and CMV-seronegative. The source material was PBMCs. V usage is TRBV13 and J usage is TRBJ2-7; D is possibly TRBD1 (6 bases). CDR3 in amino acids: CASSSTESGTRTYEQYF. Here the CDR3 DNA reads TGTGCCAGCAGCTCCACGGAATCCGGGACACGCACCTACGAGCAGTACTTC.